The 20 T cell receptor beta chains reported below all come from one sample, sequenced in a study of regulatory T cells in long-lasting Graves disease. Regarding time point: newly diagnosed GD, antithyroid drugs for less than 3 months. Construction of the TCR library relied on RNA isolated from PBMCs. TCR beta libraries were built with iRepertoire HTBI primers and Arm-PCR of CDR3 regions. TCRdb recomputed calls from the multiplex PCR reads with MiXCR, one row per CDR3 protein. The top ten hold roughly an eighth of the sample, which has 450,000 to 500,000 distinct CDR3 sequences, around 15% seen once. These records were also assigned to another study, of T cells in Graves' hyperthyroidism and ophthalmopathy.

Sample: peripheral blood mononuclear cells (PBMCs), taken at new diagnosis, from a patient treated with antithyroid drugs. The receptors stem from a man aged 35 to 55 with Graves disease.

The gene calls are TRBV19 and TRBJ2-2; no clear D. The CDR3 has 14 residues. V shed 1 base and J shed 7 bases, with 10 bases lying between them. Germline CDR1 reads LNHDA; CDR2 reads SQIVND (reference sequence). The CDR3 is CASSIGPTSGELFF. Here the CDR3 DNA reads TGTGCCAGTAGTATAGGCCCCACCAGCGGGGAGCTGTTTTTT. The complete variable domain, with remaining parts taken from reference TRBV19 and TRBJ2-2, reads DGGITQSPKYLFRKEGQNVTLSCEQNLNHDAMYWYRQDPGQGLRLIYYSQIVNDFQKGDIAEGYSVSREKKESFPLTVTSAQKNPTAFYLCASSIGPTSGELFFGEGSRLTVL.

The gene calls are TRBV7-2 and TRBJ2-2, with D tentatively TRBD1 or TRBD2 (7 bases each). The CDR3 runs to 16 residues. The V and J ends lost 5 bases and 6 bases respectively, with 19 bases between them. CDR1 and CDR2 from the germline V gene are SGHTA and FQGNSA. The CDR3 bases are TGTGCCAGCAGCCCCCGGGGAGGGGGCTTCCCCGGGGAGCTGTTTTTT. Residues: CASSPRGGGFPGELFF.

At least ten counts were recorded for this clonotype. The CDR3 region is CSARDGHLQETQYF. CDR3 nucleotide sequence: TGCAGTGCTAGAGATGGACACCTTCAAGAGACCCAGTACTTC. The rearrangement links TRBV20-1 to TRBJ2-5; a possible D gene is TRBD1 (5 bases). V was pared by 0 bases and J by 2 bases, with 10 bases between. The CDR3 runs 14 residues. Germline V CDR1 and CDR2: DFQATT, SNEGSKA (reference sequence).

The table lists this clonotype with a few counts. For the CDR3, the DNA is TGCAGCGTTTTCAACAGGGAAGATGGCTACACCTTC. Translation: CSVFNREDGYTF. The J gene is TRBJ1-2, the V gene TRBV29-1, with D possibly being TRBD1 (6 bases). With 5 bases removed from V and 6 bases from J, the gap between germline ends came to 13 bases. From germline, CDR1 is SQVTM and CDR2 ANQGSEA. The CDR3 has 12 residues.

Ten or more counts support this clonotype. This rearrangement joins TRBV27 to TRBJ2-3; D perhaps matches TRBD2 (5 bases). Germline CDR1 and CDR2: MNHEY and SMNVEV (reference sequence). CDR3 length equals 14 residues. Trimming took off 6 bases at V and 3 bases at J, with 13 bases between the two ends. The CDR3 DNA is TGTGCCAGCAGGACTACAGCGGATACAGATACGCAGTATTTT. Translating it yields CASRTTADTDTQYF.

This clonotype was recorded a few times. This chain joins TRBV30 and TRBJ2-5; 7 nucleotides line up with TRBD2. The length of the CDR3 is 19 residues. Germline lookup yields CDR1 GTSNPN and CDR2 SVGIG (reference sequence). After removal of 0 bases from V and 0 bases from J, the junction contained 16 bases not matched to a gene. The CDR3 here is CAWSVLGGRGELYQETQYF. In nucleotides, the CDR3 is TGTGCCTGGAGTGTACTCGGCGGGAGAGGGGAACTGTACCAAGAGACCCAGTACTTC.

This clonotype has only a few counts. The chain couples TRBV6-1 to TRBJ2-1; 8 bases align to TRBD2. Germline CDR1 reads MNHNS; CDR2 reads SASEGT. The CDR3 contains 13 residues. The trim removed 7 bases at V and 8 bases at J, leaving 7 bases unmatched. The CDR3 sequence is CASIWAGGDEQFF. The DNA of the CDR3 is TGTGCCAGCATATGGGCGGGAGGCGATGAGCAGTTCTTC.

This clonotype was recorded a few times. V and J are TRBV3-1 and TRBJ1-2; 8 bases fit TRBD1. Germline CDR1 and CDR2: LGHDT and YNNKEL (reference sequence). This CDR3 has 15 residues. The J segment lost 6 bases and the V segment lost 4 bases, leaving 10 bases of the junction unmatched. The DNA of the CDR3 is TGTGCCAGCAGCCTTCTTTCGACAGGGGAGGATGGCTACACCTTC. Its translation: CASSLLSTGEDGYTF.

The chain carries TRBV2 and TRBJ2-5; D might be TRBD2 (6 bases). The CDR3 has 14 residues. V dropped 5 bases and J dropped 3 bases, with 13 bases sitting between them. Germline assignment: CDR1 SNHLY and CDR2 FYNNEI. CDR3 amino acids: CASSYGTAKETQYF. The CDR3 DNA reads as TGTGCCAGCAGTTACGGGACTGCTAAAGAGACCCAGTACTTC.

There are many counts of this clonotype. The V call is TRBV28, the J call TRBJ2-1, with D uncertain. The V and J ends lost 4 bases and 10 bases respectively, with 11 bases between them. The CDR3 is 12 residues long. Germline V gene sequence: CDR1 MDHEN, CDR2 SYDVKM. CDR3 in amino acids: CASSSPPIEQFF. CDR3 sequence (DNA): TGTGCCAGCAGTTCCCCGCCCATCGAGCAGTTCTTC.

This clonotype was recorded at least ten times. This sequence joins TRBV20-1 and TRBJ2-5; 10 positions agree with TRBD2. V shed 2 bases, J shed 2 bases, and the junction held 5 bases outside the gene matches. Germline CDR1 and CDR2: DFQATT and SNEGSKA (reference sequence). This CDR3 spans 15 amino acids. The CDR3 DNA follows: TGCAGTGCTAGACCTAGCGGGAGACGTCAAGAGACCCAGTACTTC. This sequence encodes CSARPSGRRQETQYF.

The CDR3 here is CASSGAGRQHF. As DNA, the CDR3 is TGTGCCAGCAGTGGGGCGGGCCGCCAGCATTTT. The rearrangement links TRBV28 to TRBJ2-3; possibly TRBD1 for D (5 bases). The J call is in doubt because the DNA end fits TRBJ1-5 better. The CDR3 is 11 amino acids. Germline loops: CDR1 MDHEN, CDR2 SYDVKM.

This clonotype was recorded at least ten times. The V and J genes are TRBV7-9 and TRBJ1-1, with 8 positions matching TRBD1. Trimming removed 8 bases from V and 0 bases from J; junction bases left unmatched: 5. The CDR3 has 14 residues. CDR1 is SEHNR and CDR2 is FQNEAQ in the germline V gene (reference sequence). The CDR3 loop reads CASGQGALNTEAFF. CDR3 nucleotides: TGTGCCAGCGGCCAGGGGGCCCTGAACACTGAAGCTTTCTTT. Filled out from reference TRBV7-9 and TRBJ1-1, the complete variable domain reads DTGVSQNPRHKITKRGQNVTFRCDPISEHNRLYWYRQTLGQGPEFLTYFQNEAQLEKSRLLSDRFSAERPKGSFSTLEIQRTEQGDSAMYLCASGQGALNTEAFFGQGTRLTVV.

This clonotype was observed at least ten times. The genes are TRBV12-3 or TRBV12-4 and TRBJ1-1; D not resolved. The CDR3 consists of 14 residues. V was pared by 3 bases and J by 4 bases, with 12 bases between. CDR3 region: CASSLFGPSTEAFF. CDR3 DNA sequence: TGTGCCAGCAGTTTGTTCGGGCCTAGCACTGAAGCTTTCTTT.

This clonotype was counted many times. DNA for the CDR3: TGCGCCAGTGGCCGTGACAGCGCTAACTATGGCTACACCTTC. Encoded protein: CASGRDSANYGYTF. The V gene is TRBV5-1, the J gene TRBJ1-2; TRBD1 is a possible D gene (5 bases). CDR3 length equals 14 residues. V was shortened by 8 bases and J by 0 bases, with 14 bases between the two germline ends. Germline lookup yields CDR1 SGHRS and CDR2 YFSETQ.

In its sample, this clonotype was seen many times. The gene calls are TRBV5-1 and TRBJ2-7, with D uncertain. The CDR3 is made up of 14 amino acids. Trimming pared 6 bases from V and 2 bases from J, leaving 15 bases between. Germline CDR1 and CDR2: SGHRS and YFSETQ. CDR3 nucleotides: TGCGCCAGCAAGATAGACACTTTCACCTACGAGCAGTACTTC. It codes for CASKIDTFTYEQYF.

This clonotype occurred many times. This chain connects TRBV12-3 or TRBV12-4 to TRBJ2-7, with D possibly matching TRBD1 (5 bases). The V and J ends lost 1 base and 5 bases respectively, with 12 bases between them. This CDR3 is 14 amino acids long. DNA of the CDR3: TGTGCCAGCAGTTTAGTTTCAGGGAATAACGAGCAGTACTTC. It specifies CASSLVSGNNEQYF.

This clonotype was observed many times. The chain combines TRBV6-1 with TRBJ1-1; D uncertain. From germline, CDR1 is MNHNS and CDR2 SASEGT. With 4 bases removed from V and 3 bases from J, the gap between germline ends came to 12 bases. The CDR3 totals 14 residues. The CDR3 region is CASSGVLTYTEAFF. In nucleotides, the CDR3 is TGTGCCAGCAGTGGGGTCTTAACGTACACTGAAGCTTTCTTT.

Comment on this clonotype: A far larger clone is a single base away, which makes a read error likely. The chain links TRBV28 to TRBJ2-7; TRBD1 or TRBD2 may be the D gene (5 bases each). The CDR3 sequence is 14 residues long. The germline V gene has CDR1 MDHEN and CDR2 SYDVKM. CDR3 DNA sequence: TGTGCCAGCAGTTTTGGGGGAAGCTCCTGCGAGCAGTACTTC. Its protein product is CASSFGGSSCEQYF.

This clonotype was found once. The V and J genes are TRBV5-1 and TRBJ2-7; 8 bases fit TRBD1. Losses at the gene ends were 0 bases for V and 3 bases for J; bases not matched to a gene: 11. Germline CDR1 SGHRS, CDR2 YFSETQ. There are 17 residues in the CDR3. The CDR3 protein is CASSLGTGRDTFYEQYF. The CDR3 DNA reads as TGCGCCAGCAGCTTGGGGACAGGGCGGGACACGTTCTACGAGCAGTACTTC.